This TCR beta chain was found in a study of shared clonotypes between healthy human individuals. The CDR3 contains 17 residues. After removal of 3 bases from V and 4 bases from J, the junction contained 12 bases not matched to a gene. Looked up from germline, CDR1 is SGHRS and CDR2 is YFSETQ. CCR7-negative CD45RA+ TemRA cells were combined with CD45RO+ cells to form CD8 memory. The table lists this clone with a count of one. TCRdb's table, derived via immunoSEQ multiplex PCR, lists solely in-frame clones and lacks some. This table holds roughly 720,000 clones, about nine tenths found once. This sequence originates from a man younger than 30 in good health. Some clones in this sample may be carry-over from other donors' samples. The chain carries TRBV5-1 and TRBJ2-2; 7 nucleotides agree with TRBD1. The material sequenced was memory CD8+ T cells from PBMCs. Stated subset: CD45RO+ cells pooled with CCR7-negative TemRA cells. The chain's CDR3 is CASSWELVGGVTGELFF. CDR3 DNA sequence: TGCGCCAGCAGCTGGGAGTTAGTAGGGGGCGTCACCGGGGAGCTGTTTTTT.